This T cell receptor (beta chain) originates from a study of T cell responses to AZD1222 COVID-19 vaccine. Produced via immunoSEQ multiplex PCR; TCRdb's table is partial and in-frame only. The sample consists of 100,000 or so clones, 89% of them appearing once. Study-level findings and limits: Only five or six individuals given AZD1222 were seropositive at baseline. Sampling captured repertoires only after the peak T cell response.

Notes on this clone: The antigen remains undetermined.

The J segment lost 0 bases and the V segment lost 0 bases, leaving 6 bases of the junction unmatched. CDR1 and CDR2 from the germline V gene are MDHEN and SYDVKM. The CDR3 runs 17 residues. Second-dose recipients at about 4 or about 12 weeks were treated as one pooled group. The starting material was peripheral blood, obtained 28 days after the second AZD1222 dose. The clonotype originates from an adult who received the AZD1222 COVID-19 vaccine. The rearrangement uses TRBV28 and TRBJ2-3; 7 bases agree with TRBD2. CDR3 sequence: CASSLWELASSTDTQYF. CDR3 DNA: TGTGCCAGCAGTTTATGGGAACTAGCGTCGAGCACAGATACGCAGTATTTT.